This note documents a single TCR beta chain sequence. What it recognizes is unknown. The data belong to a study of CXCR3-negative and CXCR3-positive naive CD8 T cells. The method, 5' RACE with UMI labels, was used to prepare the TRB cDNA libraries. TCRdb re-called the 5' RACE reads and catalogs CDR3 proteins one per entry, DNA excluded. The sample table sets out 20,000 to 25,000 distinct CDR3 sequences. Study results and caveats: Naive cells used TRBV-TRBJ genes in much the same way whether CXCR3-negative or CXCR3-positive; memory cells did not. Once cells were cryopreserved, CXCR3 expression went down partly, and most assays used fresh PBMCs.

Triplicate sorts, approximately 300,000 cells apiece, were made for each CD8+ T cell subset. This CDR3 has 12 residues. Germline-derived CDR1 and CDR2 are SEHNR and FQNEAQ (reference sequence). The chain uses TRBV7-9 and TRBJ1-2; TCRdb names TRBD1, which stays unverified in the absence of DNA. Sequencing was carried out using memory CD8+ T cells from blood. This clonotype was obtained from a human donor in good health. Some clones in this sample may be carry-over from other donors' samples. The CDR3 loop reads CASSFQDRSRTF.